Listed below are T cell receptor beta chains from one sample, sequenced in a study of OX40 agonist ivuxolimab in advanced cancers. Only in-frame clones appear in the TCRdb table, and some are missing; sequencing was by immunoSEQ multiplex PCR. The profile covers around 44,000 clones, with around 80% appearing a single time and around 5% taken by the ten largest. The source was CD4+ or CD8+ T cells sorted from blood, collected in a trial of the OX40 agonist ivuxolimab. The receptors here all came from an adult with an advanced solid tumor such as melanoma, head and neck, liver or kidney cancer. Both conserved end residues are part of each CDR3. The order of the fields is V gene, J gene, clone size, D gene, CDR3 protein, CDR3 DNA. A D gene is named only where the DNA matches it firmly. Size values are once, few and many counts, or a class for expanded clones, and some rows have none.

TRBV28	TRBJ1-1	-	-	CASIKTGPEAFF	TGTGCCAGCATTAAGACGGGGCCTGAAGCTTTCTTT
TRBV5-1	TRBJ2-2	-	-	CASSFNGIRGGELFF	TGCGCCAGCAGCTTTAACGGGATACGAGGCGGGGAGCTGTTTTTT
TRBV6-5	TRBJ1-2	-	-	CASTKTPEGGYTF	TGTGCCAGCACTAAGACCCCAGAGGGGGGCTACACCTTC
TRBV2	TRBJ1-2	-	-	CASRGGTLINYGYTF	TGTGCCAGCAGAGGTGGGACACTTATTAACTATGGCTACACCTTC
TRBV28	TRBJ1-2	-	-	CASRPRLLYGYTF	TGTGCCAGCAGACCCAGGCTACTCTATGGCTACACCTTC
TRBV11-2	TRBJ1-2	-	-	CASSPSANYGYTF	TGTGCCAGCAGCCCCAGCGCTAACTATGGCTACACCTTC
TRBV5-1	TRBJ1-1	-	-	CASSVNQGLTEAFF	TGCGCCAGCAGCGTAAACCAGGGACTCACTGAAGCTTTCTTT
TRBV19	TRBJ2-7	-	-	CASSRGQGYEQYF	TGTGCCAGTAGTAGGGGGCAAGGATACGAGCAGTACTTC
TRBV30	TRBJ1-6	-	-	CAWRGDTGNSPLHF	TGTGCCTGGAGAGGGGACACGGGTAATTCACCCCTCCACTTT
TRBV2	TRBJ2-5	-	-	CASSEQGTQYF	TGTGCCAGCAGTGAACAAGGGACCCAGTACTTC
TRBV7-9	TRBJ1-3	-	TRBD1	CASSRGTAGNTIYF	TGTGCCAGCAGCCGCGGGACAGCTGGAAACACCATATATTTT
TRBV29-1	TRBJ2-2	-	TRBD2	CSVEDRLAGGNTGELFF	TGCAGCGTTGAAGATCGACTAGCGGGAGGGAACACCGGGGAGCTGTTTTTT
TRBV30	TRBJ2-5	-	-	CAWSVGMETQYF	TGTGCCTGGAGTGTAGGGATGGAGACCCAGTACTTC
TRBV5-1	TRBJ1-1	-	-	CASSLEQRTEAFF	TGCGCCAGCAGCTTGGAGCAGAGAACTGAAGCTTTCTTT
TRBV27	TRBJ2-7	-	-	CASSLKRWTPDIYEQYF	TGTGCCAGCAGTTTAAAGCGATGGACACCGGATATCTACGAGCAGTACTTC
TRBV6-1	TRBJ1-1	-	-	CASTGGGSNTEAFF	TGTGCCAGCACTGGGGGCGGATCGAACACTGAAGCTTTCTTT
TRBV7-9	TRBJ2-3	-	-	CASSLTGWTDTQYF	TGTGCCAGCAGCTTAACAGGGTGGACAGATACGCAGTATTTT
TRBV2	TRBJ2-7	few	TRBD2	CATGLVGWEQYF	TGTGCCACCGGACTAGTGGGGTGGGAGCAGTACTTC
TRBV9	TRBJ1-5	-	-	CASSVAEPHSWGRDSNQPQHF	TGTGCCAGCAGCGTAGCCGAGCCGCACTCTTGGGGCAGGGATAGCAATCAGCCCCAGCATTTT
TRBV4-1	TRBJ1-1	-	-	CASSQTVSNTEAFF	TGCGCCAGCAGCCAGACCGTTTCGAACACTGAAGCTTTCTTT